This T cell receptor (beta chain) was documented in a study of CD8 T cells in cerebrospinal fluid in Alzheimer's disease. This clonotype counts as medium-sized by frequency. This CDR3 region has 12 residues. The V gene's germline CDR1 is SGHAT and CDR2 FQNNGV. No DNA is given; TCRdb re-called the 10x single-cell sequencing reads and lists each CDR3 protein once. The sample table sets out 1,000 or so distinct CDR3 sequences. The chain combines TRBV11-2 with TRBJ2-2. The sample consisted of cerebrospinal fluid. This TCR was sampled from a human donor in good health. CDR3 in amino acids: CASSSLFGELFF.